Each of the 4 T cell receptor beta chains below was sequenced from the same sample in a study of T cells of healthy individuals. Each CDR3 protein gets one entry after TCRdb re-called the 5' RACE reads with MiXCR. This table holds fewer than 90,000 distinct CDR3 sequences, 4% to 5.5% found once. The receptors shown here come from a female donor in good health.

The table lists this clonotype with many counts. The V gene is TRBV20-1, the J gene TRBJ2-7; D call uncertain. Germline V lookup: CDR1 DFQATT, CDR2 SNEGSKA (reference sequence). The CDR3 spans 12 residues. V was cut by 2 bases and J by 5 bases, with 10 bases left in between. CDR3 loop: CSARQPPNEQYF. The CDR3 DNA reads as TGCAGTGCTAGACAGCCTCCCAACGAGCAGTACTTC.

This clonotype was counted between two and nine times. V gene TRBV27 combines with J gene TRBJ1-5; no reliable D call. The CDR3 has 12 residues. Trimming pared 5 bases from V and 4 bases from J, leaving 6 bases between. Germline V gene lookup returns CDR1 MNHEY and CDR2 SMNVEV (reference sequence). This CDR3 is CASSAINQPQHF. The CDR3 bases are TGTGCCAGCAGTGCAATTAATCAGCCCCAGCATTTT.

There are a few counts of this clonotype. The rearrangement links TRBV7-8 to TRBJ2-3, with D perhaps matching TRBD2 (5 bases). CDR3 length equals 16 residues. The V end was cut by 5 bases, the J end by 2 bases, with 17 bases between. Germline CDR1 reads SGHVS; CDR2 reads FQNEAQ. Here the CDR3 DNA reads TGTGCCAGCAGCCAAGCTCGTAGCGCCCCCACAGATACGCAGTATTTT. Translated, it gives CASSQARSAPTDTQYF.

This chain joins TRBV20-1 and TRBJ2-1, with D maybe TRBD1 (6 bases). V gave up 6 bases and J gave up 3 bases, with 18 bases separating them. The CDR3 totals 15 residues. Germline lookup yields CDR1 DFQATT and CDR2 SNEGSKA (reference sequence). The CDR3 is CSADENGQHYNEQFF. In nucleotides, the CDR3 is TGCAGTGCCGACGAAAATGGACAGCACTACAATGAGCAGTTCTTC.